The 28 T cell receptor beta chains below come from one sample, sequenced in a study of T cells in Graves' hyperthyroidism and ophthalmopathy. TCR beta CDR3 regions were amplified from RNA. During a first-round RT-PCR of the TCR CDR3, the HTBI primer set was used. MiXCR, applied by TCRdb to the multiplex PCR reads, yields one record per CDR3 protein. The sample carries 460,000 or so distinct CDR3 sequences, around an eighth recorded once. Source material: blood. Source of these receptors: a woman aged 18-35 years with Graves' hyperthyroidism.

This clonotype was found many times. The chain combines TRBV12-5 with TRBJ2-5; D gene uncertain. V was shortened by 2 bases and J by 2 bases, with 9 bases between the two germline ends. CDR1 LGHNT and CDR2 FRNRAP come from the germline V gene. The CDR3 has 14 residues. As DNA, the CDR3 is TGTGCTAGTGGTTTGTCGGGCCAGCAAGAGACCCAGTACTTC. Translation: CASGLSGQQETQYF.

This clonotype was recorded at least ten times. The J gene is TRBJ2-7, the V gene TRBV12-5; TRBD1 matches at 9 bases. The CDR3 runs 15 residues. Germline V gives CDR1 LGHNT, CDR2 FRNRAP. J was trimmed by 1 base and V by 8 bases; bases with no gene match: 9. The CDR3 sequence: CASRYAGQGSYEQYF. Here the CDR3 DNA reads TGTGCTAGTCGGTATGCGGGACAGGGTTCCTACGAGCAGTACTTC.

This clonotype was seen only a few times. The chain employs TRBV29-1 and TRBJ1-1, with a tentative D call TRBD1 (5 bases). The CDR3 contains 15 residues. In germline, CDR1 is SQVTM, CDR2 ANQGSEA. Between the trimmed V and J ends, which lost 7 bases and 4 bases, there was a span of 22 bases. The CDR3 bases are TGCAGCGGCGTGGGGGGGAATTCGTGGGGCACTGAAGCTTTCTTT. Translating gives CSGVGGNSWGTEAFF.

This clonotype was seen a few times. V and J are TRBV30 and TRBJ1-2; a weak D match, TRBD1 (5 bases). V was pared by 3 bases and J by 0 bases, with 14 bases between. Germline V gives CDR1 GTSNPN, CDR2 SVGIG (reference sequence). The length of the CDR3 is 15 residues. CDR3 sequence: CAWRVGTGPNYGYTF. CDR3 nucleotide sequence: TGTGCCTGGAGGGTAGGGACTGGGCCTAACTATGGCTACACCTTC.

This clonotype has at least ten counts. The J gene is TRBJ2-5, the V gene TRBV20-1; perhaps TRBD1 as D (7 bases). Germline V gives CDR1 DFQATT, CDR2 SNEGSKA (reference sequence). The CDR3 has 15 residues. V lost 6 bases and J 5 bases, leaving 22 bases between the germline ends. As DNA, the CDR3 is TGCAGTGCCCAGGGGGGACGCCCGGTGAGTGAGACCCAGTACTTC. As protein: CSAQGGRPVSETQYF.

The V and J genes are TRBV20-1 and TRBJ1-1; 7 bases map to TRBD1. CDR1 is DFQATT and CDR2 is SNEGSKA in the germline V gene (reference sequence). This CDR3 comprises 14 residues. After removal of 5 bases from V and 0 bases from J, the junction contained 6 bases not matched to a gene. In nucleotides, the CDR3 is TGCAGTGCTCCTCCGACAGGGTTGAACACTGAAGCTTTCTTT. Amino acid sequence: CSAPPTGLNTEAFF.

Written as DNA, the CDR3 is TGTGCCACCAGTCCACCCGGGTCCTATACGCAGTATTTT. Its protein product is CATSPPGSYTQYF. V is TRBV24-1 and J is TRBJ2-3; unclear D gene. Germline V lookup: CDR1 KGHDR, CDR2 SFDVKD. V gave up 6 bases and J gave up 7 bases, with 13 bases separating them. The CDR3 has 13 amino acids.

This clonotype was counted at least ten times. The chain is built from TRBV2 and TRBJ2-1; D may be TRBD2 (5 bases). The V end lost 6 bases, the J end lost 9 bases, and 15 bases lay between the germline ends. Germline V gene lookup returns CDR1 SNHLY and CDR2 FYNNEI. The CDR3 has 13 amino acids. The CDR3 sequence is CASRRESWSEQFF. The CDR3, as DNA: TGTGCCAGCAGAAGGGAGTCTTGGAGTGAGCAGTTCTTC.

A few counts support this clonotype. The CDR3 protein is CASSTLLAGGPYEQYF. CDR3 sequence (DNA): TGTGCCAGTAGTACCCTACTAGCGGGAGGGCCCTACGAGCAGTACTTC. The rearrangement uses TRBV19 and TRBJ2-7; 13 nucleotides match TRBD2. J was trimmed by 2 bases and V by 4 bases; bases with no gene match: 5. The CDR3 is made up of 16 amino acids. The germline CDR1 and CDR2 sequences are LNHDA and SQIVND (reference sequence). Drawing the rest from reference TRBV19 and TRBJ2-7, the complete variable domain is DGGITQSPKYLFRKEGQNVTLSCEQNLNHDAMYWYRQDPGQGLRLIYYSQIVNDFQKGDIAEGYSVSREKKESFPLTVTSAQKNPTAFYLCASSTLLAGGPYEQYFGPGTRLTVT.

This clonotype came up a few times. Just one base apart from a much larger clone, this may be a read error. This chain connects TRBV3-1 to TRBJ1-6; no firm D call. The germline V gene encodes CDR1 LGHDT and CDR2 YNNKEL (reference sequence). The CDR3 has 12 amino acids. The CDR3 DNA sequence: TGTGCCTGCAGCCTACCAAATTCACCCCTCCACTTT. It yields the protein CACSLPNSPLHF.

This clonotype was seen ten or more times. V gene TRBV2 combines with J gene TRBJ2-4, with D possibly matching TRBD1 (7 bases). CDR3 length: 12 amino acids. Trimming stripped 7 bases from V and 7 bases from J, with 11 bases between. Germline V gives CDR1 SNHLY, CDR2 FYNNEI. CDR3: CASKSGGNIQYF. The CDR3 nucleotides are TGTGCCAGCAAGTCAGGGGGGAACATTCAGTACTTC.

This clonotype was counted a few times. CDR3 bases: TGCGCCAGCAGCCTGGGTATGGTCCAAGAGACCCAGTACTTC. Residues: CASSLGMVQETQYF. The chain uses TRBV5-1 and TRBJ2-5; D gene uncertain. V shed 4 bases and J shed 1 base, with 11 bases lying between them. Germline CDR1 and CDR2: SGHRS and YFSETQ. The CDR3 sequence is 14 residues long.

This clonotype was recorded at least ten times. The CDR3 loop reads CSVEDRKGSTEAFF. In nucleotides, the CDR3 is TGCAGCGTTGAAGATCGCAAGGGTAGCACTGAAGCTTTCTTT. The rearrangement uses TRBV29-1 and TRBJ1-1; D call uncertain. This CDR3 is built from 14 residues. CDR1 is SQVTM, CDR2 ANQGSEA, per germline. Trimming pared 0 bases from V and 4 bases from J, leaving 12 bases between.

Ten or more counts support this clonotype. CDR3 bases: TGTGCCAGCAGCCCTGGGACAGGGGGAGAAGACACCGGGGAGCTGTTTTTT. It codes for CASSPGTGGEDTGELFF. The rearrangement links TRBV7-9 to TRBJ2-2; TRBD1 matches 11 bases. Germline CDR1 is SEHNR and CDR2 is FQNEAQ (reference sequence). V shed 5 bases and J 3 bases; nucleotides not matched to a gene: 8. This CDR3 spans 17 amino acids. The whole variable domain, filled in from reference TRBV7-9 and TRBJ2-2, reads DTGVSQNPRHKITKRGQNVTFRCDPISEHNRLYWYRQTLGQGPEFLTYFQNEAQLEKSRLLSDRFSAERPKGSFSTLEIQRTEQGDSAMYLCASSPGTGGEDTGELFFGEGSRLTVL.

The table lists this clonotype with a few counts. The CDR3, as DNA: TGCAGTGCTAGTAGGCTAGCGGGAACCTACGAGCAGTACTTC. Amino acids: CSASRLAGTYEQYF. The rearrangement uses TRBV20-1 and TRBJ2-7, with 9 nucleotides matching TRBD2. The junction had 5 bases not matched to a gene; V was cut back by 3 bases and J by 2 bases. The CDR3 is 14 amino acids. In germline, CDR1 is DFQATT, CDR2 SNEGSKA (reference sequence).

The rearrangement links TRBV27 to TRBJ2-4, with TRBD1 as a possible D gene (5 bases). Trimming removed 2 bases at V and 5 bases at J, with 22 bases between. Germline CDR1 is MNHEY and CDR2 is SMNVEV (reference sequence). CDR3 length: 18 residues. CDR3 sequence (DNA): TGTGCCAGCAGTTTAGATTCCGCGGCGGTATGGGGCGAAAACATTCAGTACTTC. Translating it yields CASSLDSAAVWGENIQYF.

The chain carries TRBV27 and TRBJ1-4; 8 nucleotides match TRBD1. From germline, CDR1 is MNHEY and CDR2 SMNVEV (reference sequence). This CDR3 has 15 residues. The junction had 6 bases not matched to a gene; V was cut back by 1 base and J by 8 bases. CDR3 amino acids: CASSLYGQGPEKLFF. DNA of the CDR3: TGTGCCAGCAGTTTATATGGACAGGGTCCCGAAAAACTGTTTTTT. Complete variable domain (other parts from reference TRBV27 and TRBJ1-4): EAQVTQNPRYLITVTGKKLTVTCSQNMNHEYMSWYRQDPGLGLRQIYYSMNVEVTDKGDVPEGYKVSRKEKRNFPLILESPSPNQTSLYFCASSLYGQGPEKLFFGSGTQLSVL.

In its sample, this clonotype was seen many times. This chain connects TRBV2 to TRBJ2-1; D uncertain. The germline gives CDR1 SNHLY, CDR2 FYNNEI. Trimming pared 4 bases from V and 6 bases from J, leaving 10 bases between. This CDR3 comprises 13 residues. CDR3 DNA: TGTGCCAGCAGTGTACGTTACAGCAATGAGCAGTTCTTC. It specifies CASSVRYSNEQFF.

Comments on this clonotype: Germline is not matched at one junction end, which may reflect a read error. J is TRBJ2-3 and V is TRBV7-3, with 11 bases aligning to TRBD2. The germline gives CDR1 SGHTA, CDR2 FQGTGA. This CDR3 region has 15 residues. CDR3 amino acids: CTSSSTSGDADTQYF. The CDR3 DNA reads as TGTACCAGCAGTTCGACTAGCGGGGACGCAGATACGCAGTATTTT.

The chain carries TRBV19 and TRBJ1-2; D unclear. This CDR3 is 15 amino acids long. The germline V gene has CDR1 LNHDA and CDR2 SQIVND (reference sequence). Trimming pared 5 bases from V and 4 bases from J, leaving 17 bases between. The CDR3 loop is CASSEEAKSSYGYTF. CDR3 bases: TGTGCCAGTAGTGAAGAGGCCAAATCTAGCTATGGCTACACCTTC.

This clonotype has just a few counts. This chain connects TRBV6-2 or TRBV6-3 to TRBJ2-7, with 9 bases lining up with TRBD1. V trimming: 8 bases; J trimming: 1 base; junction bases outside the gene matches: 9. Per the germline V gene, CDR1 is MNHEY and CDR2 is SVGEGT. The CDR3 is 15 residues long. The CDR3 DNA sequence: TGTGCCAGCGGGTACGGGGACAGGGTTTCCTACGAGCAGTACTTC. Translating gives CASGYGDRVSYEQYF.

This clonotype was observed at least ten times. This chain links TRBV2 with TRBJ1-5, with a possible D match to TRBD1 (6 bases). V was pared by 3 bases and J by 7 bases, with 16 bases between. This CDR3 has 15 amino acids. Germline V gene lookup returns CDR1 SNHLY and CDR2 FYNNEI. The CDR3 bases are TGTGCCAGCAGTGATTACGGACAGTTTGGGCAGCCCCAGCATTTT. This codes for CASSDYGQFGQPQHF.

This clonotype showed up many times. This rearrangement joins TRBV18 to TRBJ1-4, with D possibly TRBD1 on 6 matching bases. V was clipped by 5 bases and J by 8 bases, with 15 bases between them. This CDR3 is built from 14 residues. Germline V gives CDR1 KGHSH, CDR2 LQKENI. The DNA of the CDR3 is TGTGCCAGCTCAATCGACAGGAACAGCGAAAAACTGTTTTTT. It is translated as CASSIDRNSEKLFF.

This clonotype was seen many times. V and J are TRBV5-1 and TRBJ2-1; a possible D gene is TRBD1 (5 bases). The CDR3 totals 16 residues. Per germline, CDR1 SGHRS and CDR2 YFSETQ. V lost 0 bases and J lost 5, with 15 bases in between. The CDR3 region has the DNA TGCGCCAGCAGCTTGGAAGGAGCCCAGGGCCACAATGAGCAGTTCTTC. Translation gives CASSLEGAQGHNEQFF.

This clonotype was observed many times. CDR3 DNA sequence: TGTGCCAGCAGTGTCGGAGAGGAAGAGACCCAGTACTTC. Translating gives CASSVGEEETQYF. The chain combines TRBV6-1 with TRBJ2-5, with D unresolved. V was clipped by 4 bases and J by 3 bases, with 9 bases between them. Germline values: CDR1 MNHNS, CDR2 SASEGT. The CDR3 consists of 13 residues.

The CDR3 sequence is CSAREGLAGGPVWHNEQFF. The CDR3 region has the DNA TGCAGTGCTAGAGAGGGACTAGCGGGAGGGCCAGTCTGGCACAATGAGCAGTTCTTC. This chain connects TRBV20-1 to TRBJ2-1, with 16 bases that match TRBD2. The CDR3 runs to 19 residues. The ends lost 0 bases at V and 5 bases at J; junction bases unmatched: 10. Germline V lookup: CDR1 DFQATT, CDR2 SNEGSKA (reference sequence).

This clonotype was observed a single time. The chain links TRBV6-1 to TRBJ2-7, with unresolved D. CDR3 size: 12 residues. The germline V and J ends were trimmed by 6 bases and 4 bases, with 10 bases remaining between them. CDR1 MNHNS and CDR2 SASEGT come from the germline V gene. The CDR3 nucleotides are TGTGCCAGCAGCAATATACAATACGAGCAGTACTTC. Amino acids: CASSNIQYEQYF.

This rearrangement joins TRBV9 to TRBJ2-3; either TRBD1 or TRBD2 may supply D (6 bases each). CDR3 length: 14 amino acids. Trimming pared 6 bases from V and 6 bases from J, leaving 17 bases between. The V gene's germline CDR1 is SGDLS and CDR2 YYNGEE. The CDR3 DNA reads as TGTGCCAGCAAGGGGGACTCCGTCTGGGATACGCAGTATTTT. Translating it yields CASKGDSVWDTQYF.